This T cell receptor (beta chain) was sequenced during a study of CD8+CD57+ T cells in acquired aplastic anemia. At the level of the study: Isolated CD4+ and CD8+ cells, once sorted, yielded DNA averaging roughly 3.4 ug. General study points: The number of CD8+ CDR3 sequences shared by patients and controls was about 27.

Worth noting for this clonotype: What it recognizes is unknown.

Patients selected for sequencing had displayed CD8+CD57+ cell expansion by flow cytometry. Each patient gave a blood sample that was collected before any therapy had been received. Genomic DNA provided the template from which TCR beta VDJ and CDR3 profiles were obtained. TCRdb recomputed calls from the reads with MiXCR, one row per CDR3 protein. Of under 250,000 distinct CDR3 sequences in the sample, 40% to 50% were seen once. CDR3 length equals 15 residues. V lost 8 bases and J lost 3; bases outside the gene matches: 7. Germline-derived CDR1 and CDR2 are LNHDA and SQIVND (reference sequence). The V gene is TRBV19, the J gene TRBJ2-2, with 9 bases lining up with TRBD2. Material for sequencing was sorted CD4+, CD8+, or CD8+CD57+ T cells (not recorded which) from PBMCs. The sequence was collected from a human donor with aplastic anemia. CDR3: CASYNSGRYTGELFF. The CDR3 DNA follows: TGTGCCAGTTATAATAGCGGGAGATACACCGGGGAGCTGTTTTTT. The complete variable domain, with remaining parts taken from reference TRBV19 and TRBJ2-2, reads DGGITQSPKYLFRKEGQNVTLSCEQNLNHDAMYWYRQDPGQGLRLIYYSQIVNDFQKGDIAEGYSVSREKKESFPLTVTSAQKNPTAFYLCASYNSGRYTGELFFGEGSRLTVL.